This entry lists 10 T cell receptor beta chains sequenced from one sample in a study of cytomegalovirus exposure and HLA in healthy donors. Primers for the PCR totalled 60 Vbeta and 13 Jbeta. TCRdb's copy holds only in-frame clones and misses some; the assay was immunoSEQ multiplex PCR. The sample has fewer than 200,000 clones; more than 70% are singletons. Sequencing was performed on PBMCs. These receptors all stem from a male donor in good health and CMV-seronegative.

The V gene is TRBV5-8, the J gene TRBJ2-2, with D perhaps matching TRBD1 (5 bases). Trimming shortened V by 4 bases and J by 0 bases, and 10 bases separated the two germline ends. CDR3 size: 15 residues. Germline V gene lookup returns CDR1 SGHTS and CDR2 YDEGEE. The CDR3 reads CASSPRQPNTGELFF. The CDR3 region has the DNA TGTGCCAGCAGCCCCCGACAGCCGAACACCGGGGAGCTGTTTTTT.

Here the CDR3 reads CASSLQGGPYEQYF. The DNA for the CDR3 is TGTGCCAGCAGCTTACAGGGGGGCCCCTACGAGCAGTACTTC. This sequence joins TRBV11-1 and TRBJ2-7; the D gene is possibly TRBD1 (7 bases). The CDR3 runs 14 residues. V lost 2 bases, J lost 2 bases, and 10 bases lay in between. CDR1 SGHAT and CDR2 FQDESV come from the germline V gene (reference sequence).

This chain connects TRBV11-1 to TRBJ1-2, with 8 bases lining up with TRBD1. Germline assignment: CDR1 SGHAT and CDR2 FQDESV (reference sequence). The CDR3 runs 15 residues. The ends lost 3 bases at V and 2 bases at J; junction bases unmatched: 5. CDR3 sequence reads: CASSFPRTGNYGYTF. CDR3 in DNA: TGTGCCAGCAGCTTTCCCCGGACAGGGAACTATGGCTACACCTTC.

V is TRBV15 and J is TRBJ2-2; perhaps TRBD1 as D (9 bases). The CDR3 loop spans 15 amino acids. Germline V gene data show CDR1 as LNHNV and CDR2 as YYDKDF (reference sequence). Trimming shortened V by 4 bases and J by 7 bases, and 16 bases separated the two germline ends. The CDR3 DNA reads as TGTGCCACCAGCAACAGGGGGCGGGGGGTCGGGGAGCTGTTTTTT. Its translation is CATSNRGRGVGELFF. The full variable domain, with the rest looked up from reference TRBV15 and TRBJ2-2, is DAMVIQNPRYQVTQFGKPVTLSCSQTLNHNVMYWYQQKSSQAPKLLFHYYDKDFNNEADTPDNFQSRRPNTSFCFLDIRSPGLGDTAMYLCATSNRGRGVGELFFGEGSRLTVL.

This chain connects TRBV29-1 to TRBJ1-5; 7 nucleotides line up with TRBD1. This CDR3 contains 13 residues. Germline V CDR1 and CDR2: SQVTM, ANQGSEA. The J segment lost 6 bases and the V segment lost 4 bases, leaving 6 bases of the junction unmatched. The CDR3 nucleotides read TGCAGCGTTGGGACAGGTAGCGGTCAGCCCCAGCATTTT. This encodes CSVGTGSGQPQHF.

The CDR3 DNA reads as TGTGCCAGCAGTTTTACAGCGAACACCGGGGAGCTGTTTTTT. This codes for CASSFTANTGELFF. The chain has TRBV27 and TRBJ2-2; unclear D gene. Germline assignment: CDR1 MNHEY and CDR2 SMNVEV (reference sequence). V lost 3 bases and J 0 bases, leaving 5 bases between the germline ends. CDR3 length: 14 amino acids.

The chain couples TRBV7-8 to TRBJ2-7, with unresolved D. Germline assignment: CDR1 SGHVS and CDR2 FQNEAQ. The CDR3 has 15 amino acids. V was trimmed by 1 base and J by 2 bases, leaving 12 bases between them. CDR3 sequence (DNA): TGTGCCAGCAGCTTAGTGGCGGATACCACCTACGAGCAGTACTTC. Protein sequence: CASSLVADTTYEQYF.

This clone was detected a few times. The chain joins TRBV23-1 to TRBJ2-3; D is unresolved. TRBV23-1 is an ORF, with its function uncertain. The V end lost 8 bases, the J end lost 4 bases, and 7 bases lay between the germline ends. This CDR3 comprises 11 residues. CDR3 protein: CASVRSDTQYF. The CDR3 DNA sequence: TGCGCCAGCGTTCGTTCAGATACGCAGTATTTT.

V usage is TRBV19 and J usage is TRBJ1-2; no clear D gene. Germline CDR1 is LNHDA and CDR2 is SQIVND (reference sequence). Trimming cost V 4 bases and J 8 bases, with 8 bases left between them. There are 11 residues in the CDR3. CDR3 loop: CASSRAGGYTF. CDR3 nucleotides: TGTGCCAGTAGTAGGGCTGGAGGCTACACCTTC.

Here the CDR3 DNA reads TGTGCCGGAACTAGCGGAATCTCCTACGAGCAGTACTTC. It yields the protein CAGTSGISYEQYF. This chain uses TRBV30 with TRBJ2-7, with TRBD2 matching 8 bases. Germline CDR1 and CDR2: GTSNPN and SVGIG (reference sequence). V lost 8 bases, J lost 0 bases, and 6 bases stayed unmatched. CDR3 length: 13 residues.